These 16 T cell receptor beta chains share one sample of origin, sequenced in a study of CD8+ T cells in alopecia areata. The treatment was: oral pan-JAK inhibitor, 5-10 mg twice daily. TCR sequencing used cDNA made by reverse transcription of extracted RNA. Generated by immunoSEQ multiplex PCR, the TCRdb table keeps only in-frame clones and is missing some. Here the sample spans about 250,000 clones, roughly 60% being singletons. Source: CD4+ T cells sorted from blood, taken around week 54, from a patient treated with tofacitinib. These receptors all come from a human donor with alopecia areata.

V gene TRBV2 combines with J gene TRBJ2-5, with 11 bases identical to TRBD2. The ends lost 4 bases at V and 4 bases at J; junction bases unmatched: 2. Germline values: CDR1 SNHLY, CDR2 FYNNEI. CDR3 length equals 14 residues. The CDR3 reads CASSGTSGGETQYF. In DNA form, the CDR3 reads TGTGCCAGCAGTGGAACTAGCGGGGGAGAGACCCAGTACTTC.

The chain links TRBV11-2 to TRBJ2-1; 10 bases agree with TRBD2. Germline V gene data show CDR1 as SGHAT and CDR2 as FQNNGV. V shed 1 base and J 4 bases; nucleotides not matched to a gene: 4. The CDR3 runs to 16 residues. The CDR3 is CASSLGLAGVYNEQFF. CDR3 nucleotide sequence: TGTGCCAGCAGCTTAGGGCTAGCGGGGGTTTACAATGAGCAGTTCTTC. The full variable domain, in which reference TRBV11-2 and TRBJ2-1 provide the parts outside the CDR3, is EAGVAQSPRYKIIEKRQSVAFWCNPISGHATLYWYQQILGQGPKLLIQFQNNGVVDDSQLPKDRFSAERLKGVDSTLKIQPAKLEDSAVYLCASSLGLAGVYNEQFFGPGTRLTVL.

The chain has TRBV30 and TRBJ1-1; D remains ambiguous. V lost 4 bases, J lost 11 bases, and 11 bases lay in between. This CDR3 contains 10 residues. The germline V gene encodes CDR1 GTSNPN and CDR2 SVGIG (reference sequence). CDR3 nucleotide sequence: TGTGCCTGGATGGCAACTTGGGCTTTCTTT. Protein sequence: CAWMATWAFF.

The CDR3 here is CASSQDRQGVYGYTF. DNA for the CDR3: TGTGCCAGCAGCCAAGATAGACAGGGAGTCTATGGCTACACCTTC. The rearrangement links TRBV4-2 to TRBJ1-2; 7 bases align to TRBD1. CDR3 size: 15 residues. CDR1 is LGHNA, CDR2 YNFKEQ, per germline. Germline trimming cut 0 bases from V and 4 bases from J; bases unmatched to any gene: 5.

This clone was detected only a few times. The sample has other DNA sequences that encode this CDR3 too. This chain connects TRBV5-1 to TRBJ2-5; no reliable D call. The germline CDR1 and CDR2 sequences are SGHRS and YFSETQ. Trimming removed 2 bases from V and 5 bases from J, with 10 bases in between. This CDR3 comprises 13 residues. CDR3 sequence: CASSFGVGETQYF. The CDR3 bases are TGCGCCAGCAGCTTTGGGGTAGGGGAGACCCAGTACTTC.

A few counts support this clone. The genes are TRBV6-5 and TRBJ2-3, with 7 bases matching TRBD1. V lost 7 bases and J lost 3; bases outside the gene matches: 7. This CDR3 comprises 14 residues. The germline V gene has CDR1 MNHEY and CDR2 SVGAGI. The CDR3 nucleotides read TGTGCCAGCACCCGGACAGGAAAGACAGATACGCAGTATTTT. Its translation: CASTRTGKTDTQYF.

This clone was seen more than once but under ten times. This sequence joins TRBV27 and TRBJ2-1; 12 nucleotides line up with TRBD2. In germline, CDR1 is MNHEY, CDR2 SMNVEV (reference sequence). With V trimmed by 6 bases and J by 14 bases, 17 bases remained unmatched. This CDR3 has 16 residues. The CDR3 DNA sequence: TGTGCCAGCAGCACCCCCCGGCTAGCGGGGGGGCGAGTAGAGTTCTTC. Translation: CASSTPRLAGGRVEFF.

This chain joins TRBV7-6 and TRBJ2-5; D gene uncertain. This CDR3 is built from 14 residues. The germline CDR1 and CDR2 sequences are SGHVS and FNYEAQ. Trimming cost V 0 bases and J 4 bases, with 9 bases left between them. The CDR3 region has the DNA TGTGCCAGCAGCTTAGCGCCCGCCGTAGAGACCCAGTACTTC. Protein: CASSLAPAVETQYF.

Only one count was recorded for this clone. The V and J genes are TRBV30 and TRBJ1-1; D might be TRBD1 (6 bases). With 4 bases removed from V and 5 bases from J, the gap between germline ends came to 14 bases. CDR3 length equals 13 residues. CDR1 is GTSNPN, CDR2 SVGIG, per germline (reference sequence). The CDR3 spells CAWIGGFSTEAFF. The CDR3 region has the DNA TGTGCCTGGATAGGGGGGTTTTCGACTGAAGCTTTCTTT. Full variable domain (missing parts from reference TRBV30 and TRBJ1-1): SQTIHQWPATLVQPVGSPLSLECTVEGTSNPNLYWYRQAAGRGLQLLFYSVGIGQISSEVPQNLSASRPQDRQFILSSKKLLLSDSGFYLCAWIGGFSTEAFFGQGTRLTVV.

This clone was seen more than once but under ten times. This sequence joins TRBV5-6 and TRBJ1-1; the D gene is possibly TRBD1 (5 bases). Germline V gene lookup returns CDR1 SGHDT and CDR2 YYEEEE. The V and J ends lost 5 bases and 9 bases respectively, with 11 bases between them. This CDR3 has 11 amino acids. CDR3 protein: CASRRDGQAFF. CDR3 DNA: TGTGCCAGCAGACGGGACGGCCAAGCTTTCTTT.

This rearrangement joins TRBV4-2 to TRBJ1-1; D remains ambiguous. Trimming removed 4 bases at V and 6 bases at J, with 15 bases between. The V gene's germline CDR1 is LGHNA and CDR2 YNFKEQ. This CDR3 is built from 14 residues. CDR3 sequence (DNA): TGTGCCAGCAGCCCGACTACTTTCACCCCTGAAGCTTTCTTT. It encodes CASSPTTFTPEAFF.

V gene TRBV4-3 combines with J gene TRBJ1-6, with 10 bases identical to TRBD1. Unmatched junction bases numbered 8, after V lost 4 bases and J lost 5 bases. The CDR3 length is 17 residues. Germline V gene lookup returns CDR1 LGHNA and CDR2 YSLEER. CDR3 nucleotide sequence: TGCGCCAGCAGCCTTTCAGCCGGGACAGGGGATAATTCACCCCTCCACTTT. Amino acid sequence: CASSLSAGTGDNSPLHF.

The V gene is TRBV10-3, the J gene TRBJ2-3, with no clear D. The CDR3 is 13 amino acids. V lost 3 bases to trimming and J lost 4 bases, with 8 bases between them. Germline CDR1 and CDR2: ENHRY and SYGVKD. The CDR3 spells CAISDGPSDTQYF. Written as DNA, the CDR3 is TGTGCCATCAGTGATGGGCCATCAGATACGCAGTATTTT.

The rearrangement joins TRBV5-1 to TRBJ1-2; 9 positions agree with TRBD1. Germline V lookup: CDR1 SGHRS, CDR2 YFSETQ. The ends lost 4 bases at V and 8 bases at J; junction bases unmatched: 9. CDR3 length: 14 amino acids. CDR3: CASSRDREKNGYTF. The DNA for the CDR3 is TGCGCCAGCAGCCGGGACAGGGAGAAGAACGGCTACACCTTC.

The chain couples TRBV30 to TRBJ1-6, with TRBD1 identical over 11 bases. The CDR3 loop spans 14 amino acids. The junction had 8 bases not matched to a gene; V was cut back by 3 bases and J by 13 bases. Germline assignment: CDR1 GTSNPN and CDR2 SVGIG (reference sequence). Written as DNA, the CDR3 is TGTGCCTGGAGCCAGGACAGGGGGCTGGGGCCCCTCCACTTT. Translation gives CAWSQDRGLGPLHF.

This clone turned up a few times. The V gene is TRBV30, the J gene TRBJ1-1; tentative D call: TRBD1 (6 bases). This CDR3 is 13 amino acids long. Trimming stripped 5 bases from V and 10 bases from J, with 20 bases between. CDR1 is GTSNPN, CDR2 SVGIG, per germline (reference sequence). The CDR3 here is CAWRRGQGSGAFF. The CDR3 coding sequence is TGTGCCTGGCGGCGGGGGCAAGGAAGTGGAGCTTTCTTT.